Listed below are T cell receptor beta chains from one sample, sequenced in a study of cytomegalovirus exposure and HLA in healthy donors. Libraries were prepared by immunoSEQ multiplex PCR; TCRdb keeps only in-frame clonotypes and omits some of them. The table records approximately 160,000 clones, 84% of them present only once. The sample taken for sequencing was PBMCs. All receptors derive from a boy between 2 and 10 years old in good health and CMV-seronegative. Both conserved end residues are part of each CDR3. Fields, in order: J gene, V gene, D gene, clone size, CDR3 DNA, CDR3 protein. A D gene is named only where the DNA matches it firmly. The size of a clone is reported for some rows only, either as once, few or many, or as a class for expanded clones.

>TRBJ2-7|TRBV6-1|TRBD1|.
TGTGCCAGCAATGGACAGGGGGCGTGGGACGAGCAGTACTTC
CASNGQGAWDEQYF
>TRBJ2-3|TRBV5-4|TRBD2|.
TGTGCCAGCAGCCCGGCCGGGGGACTAGCGGGAGAAAATACGCAGTATTTT
CASSPAGGLAGENTQYF
>TRBJ2-1|TRBV28|.|.
TGTGCCAGCAGTTTATGGACTGATGAGCAGTTCTTC
CASSLWTDEQFF
>TRBJ2-6|TRBV9|.|.
TGTGCCAGCAGCGTAGCCCTTCCAGGCGCTGGTGGGGCCAACGTCCTGACTTTC
CASSVALPGAGGANVLTF
>TRBJ1-2|TRBV2|.|.
TGTGCCAGCAGGGTCAGTTATGGCTACACCTTC
CASRVSYGYTF
>TRBJ1-1|TRBV2|.|.
TGTGCCAGCAGTGATACTATTCCCGCGGGGAGGTTATTGAACACTGAAGCTTTCTTT
CASSDTIPAGRLLNTEAFF
>TRBJ2-3|TRBV6-5|.|.
TGTGCCAGCAGTTACTTTGCGGGATTAGCAGATACGCAGTATTTT
CASSYFAGLADTQYF
>TRBJ2-7|TRBV5-1|TRBD2|.
TGCGCCAGCAGCTTGATGCGGGAGGATGAGCAGTACTTC
CASSLMREDEQYF
>TRBJ2-3|TRBV18|TRBD1|.
TGTGCCAGCTCACCAAGGACAGGGGGCACAGATACGCAGTATTTT
CASSPRTGGTDTQYF
>TRBJ2-3|TRBV10-2|TRBD2|once
TGCGCCAGCAGTGAGTCCCGCCCTAGCGGGAGGACCCGACTGGATACGCAGTATTTT
CASSESRPSGRTRLDTQYF
>TRBJ1-1|TRBV27|.|.
TGTGCCAGCAGTTTAATCCCGCAGGGCGCTGAAGCTTTCTTT
CASSLIPQGAEAFF
>TRBJ1-5|TRBV28|TRBD1|.
TGTGCCAGCAGTTCCCCAACGGACAGGGTTAAAGGACAGCCCCAGCATTTT
CASSSPTDRVKGQPQHF
>TRBJ2-1|TRBV7-9|TRBD2|.
TGTGCCAGCAGCTTAGTTCTAGCGGGAGGAGGGAATGAGCAGTTCTTC
CASSLVLAGGGNEQFF
>TRBJ1-1|TRBV4-2|TRBD1|once
TGTGCCAGCAGCCAAGGGTACAGGGGGCCAGGGACTGAAGCTTTCTTT
CASSQGYRGPGTEAFF
>TRBJ1-5|TRBV30|TRBD1|.
TGTGCCTGGAGTGTACCCCCCCCGACAGGGGACCACAATCAGCCCCAGCATTTT
CAWSVPPPTGDHNQPQHF
>TRBJ2-1|TRBV7-9|.|few
TGTGCCAGCAGCTTAGGACTCCCCGAGGCGGGACGCAAGTTCTTC
CASSLGLPEAGRKFF
>TRBJ2-1|TRBV7-3|TRBD2|.
TGTGCCAGCAGCTTAACTGGCGGGGGTACCTACAATGAGCAGTTCTTC
CASSLTGGGTYNEQFF
>TRBJ2-1|TRBV2|TRBD1|once
TGTGCCAGCAGGAGGGACAGGGGTCTCGTGAATGAGCAGTTCTTC
CASRRDRGLVNEQFF
>TRBJ2-7|TRBV15|TRBD1|.
TGTGCCACCAGCCGTAAAGGGGGCGAGAGCTCCTACGAGCAGTACTTC
CATSRKGGESSYEQYF
>TRBJ1-1|TRBV2|.|few
TGTGCCAGCAGTGATGCAGGATACACTGAAGCTTTCTTT
CASSDAGYTEAFF
>TRBJ2-3|TRBV4-1|TRBD2|.
TGCGCCAGCAGCCCCCGCGGTAGCGGGGGTAGCACAGATACGCAGTATTTT
CASSPRGSGGSTDTQYF
>TRBJ2-2|TRBV5-1|.|.
TGCGCCAGCAGCTTACAGATGAACACCGGGGAGCTGTTTTTT
CASSLQMNTGELFF
>TRBJ2-1|TRBV5-1|TRBD1|.
TGCGCCAGCAGCTCGGGACAGGGCCCCTACAATGAGCAGTTCTTC
CASSSGQGPYNEQFF
>TRBJ2-7|TRBV29-1|.|.
TGCAGCGTTGCGGAGGCAATCACCTACGAGCAGTACTTC
CSVAEAITYEQYF